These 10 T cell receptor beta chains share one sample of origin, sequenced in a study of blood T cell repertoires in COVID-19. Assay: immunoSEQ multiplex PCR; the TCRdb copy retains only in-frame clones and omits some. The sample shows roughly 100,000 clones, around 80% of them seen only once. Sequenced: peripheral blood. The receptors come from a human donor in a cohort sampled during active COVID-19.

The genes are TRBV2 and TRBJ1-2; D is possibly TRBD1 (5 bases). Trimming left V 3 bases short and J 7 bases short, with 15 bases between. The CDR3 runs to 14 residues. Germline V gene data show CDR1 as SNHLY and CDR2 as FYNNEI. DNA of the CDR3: TGTGCCAGCAGTGAGATGGGGGGAAGGATTGGCTACACCTTC. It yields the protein CASSEMGGRIGYTF.

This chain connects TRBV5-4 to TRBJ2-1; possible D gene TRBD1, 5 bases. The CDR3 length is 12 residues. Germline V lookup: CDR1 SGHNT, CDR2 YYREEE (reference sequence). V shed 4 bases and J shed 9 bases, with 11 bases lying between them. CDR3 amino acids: CASSGARSEQFF. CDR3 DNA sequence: TGTGCCAGCAGCGGGGCTAGAAGTGAGCAGTTCTTC.

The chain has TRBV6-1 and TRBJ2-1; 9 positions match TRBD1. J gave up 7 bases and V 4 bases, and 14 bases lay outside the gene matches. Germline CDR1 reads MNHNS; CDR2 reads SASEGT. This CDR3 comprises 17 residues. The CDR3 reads CASSAGTGSSGENEQFF. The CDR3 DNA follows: TGTGCCAGCAGTGCCGGGACAGGGTCCTCTGGGGAGAATGAGCAGTTCTTC.

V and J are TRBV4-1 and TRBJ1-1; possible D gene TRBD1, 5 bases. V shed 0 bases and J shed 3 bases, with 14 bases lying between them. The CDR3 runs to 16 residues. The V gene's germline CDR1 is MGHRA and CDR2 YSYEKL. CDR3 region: CASSQDPTRGYTEAFF. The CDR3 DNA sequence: TGCGCCAGCAGCCAAGATCCCACACGGGGGTACACTGAAGCTTTCTTT.

The CDR3 loop is CASTGGRLRDGYTF. The CDR3 DNA follows: TGTGCCAGTACGGGGGGCAGGCTCCGGGATGGCTACACCTTC. V usage is TRBV19 and J usage is TRBJ1-2; perhaps TRBD1 as D (6 bases). The CDR3 has 14 residues. V was clipped by 7 bases and J by 6 bases, with 18 bases between them. Germline V gives CDR1 LNHDA, CDR2 SQIVND (reference sequence). Looking up the rest from reference TRBV19 and TRBJ1-2 gives the full variable domain: DGGITQSPKYLFRKEGQNVTLSCEQNLNHDAMYWYRQDPGQGLRLIYYSQIVNDFQKGDIAEGYSVSREKKESFPLTVTSAQKNPTAFYLCASTGGRLRDGYTFGSGTRLTVV.

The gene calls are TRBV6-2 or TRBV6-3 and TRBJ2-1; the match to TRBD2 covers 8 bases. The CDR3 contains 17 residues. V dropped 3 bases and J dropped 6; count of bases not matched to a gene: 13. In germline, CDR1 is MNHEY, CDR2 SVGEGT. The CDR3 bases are TGTGCCAGCAGTTATTGGGGAAGGGCTAGCGGGTCCAATGAGCAGTTCTTC. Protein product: CASSYWGRASGSNEQFF.

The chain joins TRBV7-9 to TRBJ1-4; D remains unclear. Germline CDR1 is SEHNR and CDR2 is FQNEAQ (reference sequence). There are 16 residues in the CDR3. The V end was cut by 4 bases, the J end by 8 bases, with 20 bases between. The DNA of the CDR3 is TGTGCCAGCAGCTCTAGATGGAGGGCAAGACGGGAAAAACTGTTTTTT. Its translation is CASSSRWRARREKLFF.

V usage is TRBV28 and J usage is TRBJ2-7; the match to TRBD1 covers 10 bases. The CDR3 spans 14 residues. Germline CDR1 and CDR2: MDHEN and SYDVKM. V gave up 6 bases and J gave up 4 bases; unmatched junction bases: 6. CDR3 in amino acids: CASRLAGQGYEQYF. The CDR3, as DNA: TGTGCCAGCAGATTAGCGGGACAGGGGTACGAGCAGTACTTC.

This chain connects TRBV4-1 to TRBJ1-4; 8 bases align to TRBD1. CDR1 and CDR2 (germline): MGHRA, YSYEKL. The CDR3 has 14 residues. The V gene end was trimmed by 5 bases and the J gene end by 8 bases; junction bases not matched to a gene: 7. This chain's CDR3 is CASSYGQGVEKLFF. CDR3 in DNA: TGCGCCAGCAGCTATGGACAGGGTGTGGAAAAACTGTTTTTT.

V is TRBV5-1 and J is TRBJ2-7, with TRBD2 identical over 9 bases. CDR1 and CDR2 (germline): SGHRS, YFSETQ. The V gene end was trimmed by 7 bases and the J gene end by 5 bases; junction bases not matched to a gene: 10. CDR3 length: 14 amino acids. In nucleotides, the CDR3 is TGCGCCAGCGGACCTCAGGCGGGAGGGAACGAGCAGTACTTC. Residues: CASGPQAGGNEQYF.